In its sample, the clone carrying this T cell receptor beta chain was seen many times. TCR beta CDR3 region amplification was performed from RNA transcripts. During a first-round RT-PCR of the TCR CDR3, the HTBI primer set was used. MiXCR, applied by TCRdb to the multiplex PCR reads, yields one record per CDR3 protein. The data hold about 420,000 distinct CDR3 sequences, with around 14% observed a single time. This record belongs to a study of T cells in Graves' hyperthyroidism and ophthalmopathy. The CDR3 totals 15 residues. The V and J ends lost 5 bases and 1 base, in that order; junction bases with no gene match: 4. Germline loops: CDR1 MNHEY, CDR2 SMNVEV (reference sequence).

The receptor comes from a woman between 18 and 30 years old with Graves' hyperthyroidism. Sequencing used blood. The J gene is TRBJ2-5, the V gene TRBV27, with 10 bases fitting TRBD2. DNA of the CDR3: TGTGCCAGCAGTCCCGAGCGGGGGGGCCAAGAGACCCAGTACTTC. It yields the protein CASSPERGGQETQYF.